This section outlines one T cell receptor (beta chain) sequence together with its context. The record originates from a study of identical twins. TCRdb ran MiXCR on the 5' RACE reads and lists one entry per CDR3 protein. The repertoire includes about 300,000 distinct CDR3 sequences, 9% to 15% of them detected once, and approximately 7.6% sits in the top ten. These data were also reused for a study on yellow fever vaccine responses in identical twins.

The sequence came from a woman younger than 35 in good health. Source material: CD8+ T cells sorted from blood.

CDR3 region: CASSSWTGGGGELFF. As DNA, the CDR3 is TGTGCCAGCAGCTCGTGGACAGGGGGCGGCGGGGAGCTGTTTTTT. The chain has TRBV11-3 and TRBJ2-2; 11 positions match TRBD1. V lost 4 bases to trimming and J lost 7 bases; unmatched junction nucleotides: 5. The CDR3 length is 15 residues. Germline V gives CDR1 SGHNT, CDR2 YENEEA. Using reference TRBV11-3 and TRBJ2-2 for the parts outside the CDR3, the full variable domain is EAGVVQSPRYKIIEKKQPVAFWCNPISGHNTLYWYLQNLGQGPELLIRYENEEAVDDSQLPKDRFSAERLKGVDSTLKIQPAELGDSAVYLCASSSWTGGGGELFFGEGSRLTVL.